This T cell receptor (beta chain) was observed in a study of Ad26.COV2.S vaccination and SARS-CoV-2 variants. Findings and caveats of the study: The placebo group had lower spike-specific TCR breadth than the vaccine recipients did. Comparability of non-spike TCR breadth was observed across vaccine and placebo recipients.

Note on this clone: The antigen remains unidentified.

The CDR3 covers 17 residues. V shed 5 bases and J 1 base; nucleotides not matched to a gene: 3. Germline CDR1 and CDR2: LGHNA and YNFKEQ. Treatment in this sample: 15 to 20 received Ad26.COV2.S at low or high dose, single or two shots; 5 received placebo; per-sample allocation not given. The samples were gathered on day 63 after the first injection of vaccine or placebo. Sequencing was performed with immunoSEQ multiplex PCR; in TCRdb, only in-frame clones are kept and a portion is missing. The data contain some 240,000 clones, roughly nine tenths of them seen just once; the ten biggest clones take up nearly 3%.

The chain recombines TRBV4-2 with TRBJ2-2; 14 bases match TRBD2. The TCR comes from a person aged 18-60 years who received the Ad26.COV2.S COVID-19 vaccine or a placebo. This sample comprised peripheral blood, obtained in a trial of Ad26.COV2.S vaccine versus placebo. Here the CDR3 DNA reads TGTGCCAGCAGCTTGGGACTAGCGGGAGAGAACACCGGGGAGCTGTTTTTT. It is translated as CASSLGLAGENTGELFF.